This TCR beta chain is from a study of breast tumors, draining lymph nodes, adjacent tissues. V lost 3 bases and J lost 4; bases outside the gene matches: 7. CDR1 is SGHNT and CDR2 is YYREEE in the germline V gene (reference sequence). This CDR3 is built from 16 residues. In this sample, this clonotype turned up a few times. TCRdb re-derived calls from the multiplex PCR reads in MiXCR, one entry per CDR3 protein. The sample consists of about 100,000 distinct CDR3 sequences, 21% of them appearing once. Samples came from axillary lymph nodes draining the breast cancer. The chain joins TRBV5-4 to TRBJ2-2, with 9 bases that match TRBD2. This TCR was sampled from a female donor with breast cancer. Some clones in this sample may be carry-over from other donors' samples. The material sequenced was axillary lymph node tissue. CDR3 bases: TGTGCCAGCAGCTCGTTAGCGGGAGCGGGCACCGGGGAGCTGTTTTTT. It is translated as CASSSLAGAGTGELFF. Supplemented by reference TRBV5-4 and TRBJ2-2, the full variable domain reads ETGVTQSPTHLIKTRGQQVTLRCSSQSGHNTVSWYQQALGQGPQFIFQYYREEENGRGNFPPRFSGLQFPNYSSELNVNALELDDSALYLCASSSLAGAGTGELFFGEGSRLTVL.